The rows below give T cell receptor beta chains drawn from one sample of a study of regulatory and conventional T cells in RAG deficiency. Only in-frame clones appear in the TCRdb table, and some are missing; sequencing was by immunoSEQ multiplex PCR. This table has tens of thousands of clones, about 91% appearing once. These sequences were also reported in another study, on regulatory T cells.

Source material: CD8+ T cells sorted from blood. The receptor source for this set is a human donor in good health. Each CDR3 is given with its conserved first and last residue. D genes are given only for firm matches. Not every row has a clone size; where given, it reads once, few, many or a size class.

d_gene | j_gene | v_gene | abundance | CDR3aa | CDR3nt
. | TRBJ2-1 | TRBV5-1 | once | CASSLVSSTSSYNEQFF | TGCGCCAGCAGCTTGGTTTCTTCGACTAGCTCCTACAATGAGCAGTTCTTC
. | TRBJ2-7 | TRBV11-3 | once | CASSLGRQDEQYF | TGTGCCAGCAGCTTAGGCCGGCAGGACGAGCAGTACTTC
. | TRBJ1-2 | TRBV7-9 | . | CASSRSPPGEF | TGTGCCAGCAGCCGATCACCCCCGGGAGAGTTC
TRBD2 | TRBJ2-7 | TRBV27 | . | CASSVTSGSGEQYF | TGTGCCAGCAGTGTGACTAGCGGGAGCGGCGAGCAGTACTTC
. | TRBJ2-2 | TRBV2 | . | CASSEVLAAGELFF | TGTGCCAGCAGTGAAGTCTTGGCGGCCGGGGAGCTGTTTTTT
. | TRBJ2-5 | TRBV25-1 | . | CASEGHYQETQYF | TGTGCCAGCGAGGGACACTACCAAGAGACCCAGTACTTC
. | TRBJ1-1 | TRBV5-1 | . | CASTSEGGTEAFF | TGCGCCAGCACCTCCGAGGGGGGGACTGAAGCTTTCTTT
. | TRBJ2-7 | TRBV5-1 | . | CASSSKFYEQYF | TGCGCCAGCAGCTCGAAATTCTACGAGCAGTACTTC
. | TRBJ1-6 | TRBV11-2 | . | CASSLVSAQGYSPLHF | TGTGCCAGCAGCTTAGTTTCGGCTCAGGGATATTCACCCCTCCACTTT
. | TRBJ1-2 | TRBV30 | . | CAWSGRLRGYTF | TGTGCCTGGAGTGGGCGGCTGCGGGGCTACACCTTC
TRBD1 | TRBJ2-7 | TRBV5-1 | . | CASSLVTGAAEQYF | TGCGCCAGCAGCTTGGTTACAGGGGCTGCGGAGCAGTACTTC
TRBD2 | TRBJ2-1 | TRBV15 | . | CATSGPGLAPYNEQFF | TGTGCCACCAGCGGACCCGGACTAGCCCCCTACAATGAGCAGTTCTTC
TRBD1 | TRBJ2-3 | TRBV5-1 | . | CASSLDGTGTNTQYF | TGCGCCAGCAGCTTGGACGGGACAGGCACAAATACGCAGTATTTT
TRBD1 | TRBJ1-1 | TRBV7-9 | . | CASSYRGTEAFF | TGTGCCAGCAGTTACAGGGGGACTGAAGCTTTCTTT
. | TRBJ1-6 | TRBV5-1 | . | CASSLGSSSYNSPLHF | TGCGCCAGCAGCTTGGGGTCGAGCTCCTATAATTCACCCCTCCACTTT
TRBD1 | TRBJ2-7 | TRBV2 | . | CASHAGTGDYEQYF | TGTGCCAGCCACGCGGGGACAGGGGACTACGAGCAGTACTTC
. | TRBJ2-3 | TRBV29-1 | . | CSVESAHLANTDTQYF | TGCAGCGTTGAGTCAGCACATCTTGCCAACACAGATACGCAGTATTTT
. | TRBJ2-5 | TRBV5-1 | . | CASSSNTATLMETQYF | TGCGCCAGCAGCTCCAATACAGCCACTTTAATGGAGACCCAGTACTTC
. | TRBJ2-2 | TRBV27 | . | CASSLEGDTGELFF | TGTGCCAGCAGTTTGGAGGGTGACACCGGGGAGCTGTTTTTT
. | TRBJ1-6 | TRBV15 | . | CATSRPGQGYNSPLHF | TGTGCCACCAGCAGGCCGGGACAAGGCTATAATTCACCCCTCCACTTT
. | TRBJ2-1 | TRBV5-1 | . | CASSASGPYNEQFF | TGCGCCAGCAGCGCGAGCGGGCCCTACAATGAGCAGTTCTTC
. | TRBJ1-1 | TRBV21-1 | . | CASSKARKGPPEDTEAFF | TGTGCCAGCAGCAAAGCACGAAAAGGTCCTCCGGAGGACACTGAAGCTTTCTTT
. | TRBJ1-2 | TRBV9 | . | CASSVARSGAYGYTF | TGTGCCAGCAGCGTAGCTCGGTCAGGAGCCTATGGCTACACCTTC
. | TRBJ1-4 | TRBV6-5 | . | CASSYSRGTEKLFF | TGTGCCAGCAGTTACTCGAGGGGGACTGAAAAACTGTTTTTT
. | TRBJ2-7 | TRBV2 | . | CASSTAGRPNEQYF | TGTGCCAGCAGTACGGCGGGGCGCCCCAACGAGCAGTACTTC
. | TRBJ2-7 | TRBV6-6 | . | CASSYSKPSYEQYF | TGTGCCAGCAGTTACTCGAAGCCTAGCTACGAGCAGTACTTC
. | TRBJ2-3 | TRBV9 | . | CASSATLIDTQYF | TGTGCCAGCAGCGCGACCTTGATTGATACGCAGTATTTT
. | TRBJ2-3 | TRBV29-1 | . | CSVGELRDGTDTQYF | TGCAGCGTCGGGGAGCTCCGGGACGGAACAGATACGCAGTATTTT
. | TRBJ2-2 | TRBV6-6 | . | CASRPPSGTGGELFF | TGTGCCAGCCGTCCTCCCTCGGGGACTGGCGGGGAGCTGTTTTTT
. | TRBJ1-4 | TRBV7-9 | . | CASTLVGGSNNEKLFF | TGTGCCAGCACCCTAGTGGGCGGGAGCAATAATGAAAAACTGTTTTTT
. | TRBJ1-6 | TRBV19 | . | CASTDTGSSYNSPLHF | TGTGCCAGTACCGACACGGGGAGCTCCTATAATTCACCCCTCCACTTT
. | TRBJ2-3 | TRBV30 | . | CAWSGSISTDTQYF | TGTGCCTGGAGTGGCAGCATTAGCACAGATACGCAGTATTTT
. | TRBJ1-2 | TRBV28 | . | CASMGNYGYTF | TGTGCCAGCATGGGGAACTATGGCTACACCTTC
. | TRBJ1-2 | TRBV11-2 | . | CASSPPEPAGYTF | TGTGCCAGCAGCCCCCCAGAGCCAGCCGGCTACACCTTC
TRBD1 | TRBJ2-1 | TRBV14 | . | CASGIQGPPYNEQFF | TGTGCCAGCGGCATACAGGGGCCCCCCTACAATGAGCAGTTCTTC
TRBD1 | TRBJ1-1 | TRBV10-3 | . | CAISGTANTEAFF | TGTGCCATCAGCGGGACAGCGAACACTGAAGCTTTCTTT
. | TRBJ2-5 | TRBV7-9 | . | CASSYIVGGTQYF | TGTGCCAGCAGCTATATCGTCGGGGGGACCCAGTACTTC
. | TRBJ2-1 | TRBV5-1 | . | CASRKQSSYNEQFF | TGCGCCAGCAGGAAACAAAGCTCCTACAATGAGCAGTTCTTC
TRBD1 | TRBJ2-1 | TRBV5-1 | once | CASSFQGAISSYNEQFF | TGCGCCAGCAGCTTTCAGGGGGCGATTAGCTCCTACAATGAGCAGTTCTTC
. | TRBJ2-5 | TRBV5-1 | . | CASSSPGPQETQYF | TGCGCCAGCAGCTCGCCTGGTCCGCAAGAGACCCAGTACTTC
. | TRBJ2-6 | TRBV7-8 | once | CASGSLDGALTGANVLTF | TGTGCCAGCGGGTCATTGGACGGAGCCTTAACTGGGGCCAACGTCCTGACTTTC
. | TRBJ2-5 | TRBV7-9 | . | CASSSPRDGQETQYF | TGTGCCAGCAGCTCGCCCCGGGACGGCCAAGAGACCCAGTACTTC
TRBD1 | TRBJ2-2 | TRBV19 | . | CASRSRDRGTGELFF | TGTGCCAGTAGGTCCCGGGACAGGGGCACCGGGGAGCTGTTTTTT
. | TRBJ2-5 | TRBV2 | . | CASSGWEAQYF | TGTGCCAGCAGTGGGTGGGAGGCCCAGTACTTC
. | TRBJ2-3 | TRBV7-9 | . | CASSYDLADTQYF | TGTGCCAGCAGCTACGACCTAGCAGATACGCAGTATTTT
TRBD1 | TRBJ1-5 | TRBV19 | . | CASSRTGRRQPQHF | TGTGCCAGCTCCCGGACAGGGAGAAGACAGCCCCAGCATTTT
. | TRBJ2-6 | TRBV5-6 | . | CASSSRWEGVVPGANVLTF | TGTGCCAGCAGCTCCCGATGGGAGGGGGTAGTTCCTGGGGCCAACGTCCTGACTTTC
TRBD2 | TRBJ2-7 | TRBV10-3 | few | CAISDMGTSGTYEQYF | TGTGCCATCAGTGATATGGGGACTAGCGGAACCTACGAGCAGTACTTC
TRBD2 | TRBJ2-7 | TRBV7-3 | . | CASSLIGGTSFSEQYF | TGTGCCAGCAGCTTAATTGGGGGGACTAGCTTTAGCGAGCAGTACTTC
. | TRBJ1-5 | TRBV4-1 | . | CASSQVDMGFLNQPQHF | TGCGCCAGCAGCCAAGTCGATATGGGGTTTCTCAATCAGCCCCAGCATTTT